Included here is one TCR beta chain sequence, with context. The record originates from a study of blood T cell repertoires in COVID-19. Whole-study context: PBMCs, B-cell-depleted T cells, or T cells provided the cDNA or gDNA that made up the material.

Looked up from germline, CDR1 is GTSNPN and CDR2 is SVGIG (reference sequence). V shed 3 bases and J 1 base; nucleotides not matched to a gene: 9. The CDR3 runs to 17 residues. How the authors handled the data: Scientists estimated how many nucleated cells there were by amplifying reference gene primers. Assay used: immunoSEQ multiplex PCR; TCRdb lists only in-frame clones, some missing. V and J calls plus clone size are reproduced from that table; the DNA served to infer D and trimming. This sample has 300,000 or so clones, with approximately 89% found just once. Living in under 30 US areas, the participants were between about 18 and 90 years of age. Up to 2 weeks before entering the study, exposed participants had met a COVID-19 case.

The sample consisted of PBMCs or T cells enriched from blood (not recorded which). The V call is TRBV30, the J call TRBJ2-6, with 7 bases matching TRBD1. This TCR was sampled from a woman between 50 and 59 years old who had been exposed to COVID-19. This CDR3 reads CAWRRGQGTSGANVLTF. The CDR3 nucleotides read TGTGCCTGGAGAAGGGGGCAGGGAACATCTGGGGCCAACGTCCTGACTTTC.